One TCR beta chain is described in this entry. Its antigen is unknown. Excluded were patients having autoimmune disease history or systemic immunosuppression. Method: immunoSEQ multiplex PCR; TCRdb's copy keeps in-frame clones and lacks some. Of some 13,000 clones in the sample, under 80% were seen once. These data come from a study of OX40 agonist ivuxolimab in advanced cancers. The overall study: Recorded diagnoses for dose-escalation patients were hepatocellular carcinoma, melanoma, renal cell or head and neck cancer. Participants could have had prior anti-PD-1, anti-PD-L1 or anti-CTLA-4 therapy, and 40% had some.

The CDR3 has 13 amino acids. Germline-derived CDR1 and CDR2 are SEHNR and FQNEAQ (reference sequence). V lost 1 base and J lost 5, with 8 bases in between. Study-wide results and limits: Nonresponders included some who also had low normalized T-cell clonal expansion.

This TCR derives from an adult with an advanced solid tumor such as melanoma, head and neck, liver or kidney cancer. The chain has TRBV7-9 and TRBJ2-5; unclear D gene. The sample here was CD4+ or CD8+ T cells sorted from blood, taken in a trial of the OX40 agonist ivuxolimab. In DNA form, the CDR3 reads TGTGCCAGCAGCTTAGTGGGTTTCGAGACCCAGTACTTC. The encoded protein is CASSLVGFETQYF. Based on the CDR3 plus reference TRBV7-9 and TRBJ2-5, the full variable domain is DTGVSQNPRHKITKRGQNVTFRCDPISEHNRLYWYRQTLGQGPEFLTYFQNEAQLEKSRLLSDRFSAERPKGSFSTLEIQRTEQGDSAMYLCASSLVGFETQYFGPGTRLLVL.